The 17 T cell receptor beta chains below were found in one sample sequenced in a study of primary melanoma T cells and metastatic recurrence (dated by TCRdb to 2020 to 2022). The protocol used for the library was the immunoSEQ multiplex PCR assay. Not all clones reach the TCRdb copy of this immuneACCESS table, which keeps in-frame sequences only. Checked studies attribute under half of the gap to unresolved V genes and leave the rest unexplained. This sample holds approximately 2,500 clones; 71% were observed only once. Around 27% of the sample is held by the ten biggest clonotypes. Sequencing was done on a sample of melanoma tumor tissue. These receptors all stem from a human donor with melanoma.

This clone was found a few times. The V and J genes are TRBV15 and TRBJ2-1; D not resolved. V lost 0 bases and J lost 3, with 21 bases in between. Germline loops: CDR1 LNHNV, CDR2 YYDKDF (reference sequence). The CDR3 consists of 19 residues. The DNA for the CDR3 is TGTGCCACCAGCAGAGATCCCTGGGTTTTGGGCAGGAACTACAATGAGCAGTTCTTC. This codes for CATSRDPWVLGRNYNEQFF.

The rearrangement joins TRBV23-1 to TRBJ2-7, with unresolved D. TRBV23-1 is designated an ORF whose function remains uncertain. V was cut by 6 bases and J by 6 bases, with 21 bases left in between. The CDR3 length is 15 residues. The CDR3 loop is CASSRSSTAKSEQYF. In nucleotides, the CDR3 is TGCGCCAGCAGCCGAAGTTCGACGGCTAAAAGCGAGCAGTACTTC.

This clone was observed a few times. The chain uses TRBV5-1 and TRBJ2-5; D assignment may be TRBD1 or TRBD2 (6 bases each). The germline CDR1 and CDR2 sequences are SGHRS and YFSETQ. Trimming pared 1 base from V and 2 bases from J, leaving 15 bases between. The CDR3 is 16 residues long. Here the CDR3 reads CASSLYPPGAQETQYF. The CDR3 DNA sequence: TGCGCCAGCAGCTTGTACCCGCCGGGGGCTCAAGAGACCCAGTACTTC.

This clone was seen a few times. This chain uses TRBV1 with TRBJ2-3; the table's D gene call, TRBD2, was not cross checked with the DNA. TRBV1 is a known pseudogene. The length of the CDR3 is 18 residues. The chain's CDR3 is CASSQRPLSAGSTDTQYF. CDR3 nucleotide sequence: TGCGCCAGCAGCCAAAGGCCTCTTTCAGCGGGTAGCACAGATACGCAGTATTTT.

J is TRBJ2-1 and V is TRBV6-8; 10 bases match TRBD2. V shed 6 bases, J shed 0 bases, and the junction held 26 bases outside the gene matches. The CDR3 loop spans 23 amino acids. The germline CDR1 and CDR2 sequences are MNHGY and SAAAGT. The CDR3 DNA is TGTGCCAGCAGGGGTGCCAGGCAGGGGGCCTGGACTAGCGGCTTTAGCTCCTACAATGAGCAGTTCTTC. This translates into CASRGARQGAWTSGFSSYNEQFF.

Regarding this clone: At one boundary the junction diverges from the germline segment, which might be a read error. The gene calls are TRBV7-6 and TRBJ2-1; 8 nucleotides line up with TRBD2. The CDR3 totals 20 residues. Germline CDR1 is SGHVS and CDR2 is FNYEAQ. The CDR3, as DNA: TGTGCCAGAAGCTTGGGCCTCACCTGTTGTTGTGGCGGGGGGCCCGATGAGCAGTTCTTC. Its translation: CARSLGLTCCCGGGPDEQFF. The full variable domain, with the rest looked up from reference TRBV7-6 and TRBJ2-1, is GAGVSQSPRYKVTKRGQDVALRCDPISGHVSLYWYRQALGQGPEFLTYFNYEAQQDKSGLPNDRFSAERPEGSISTLTIQRTEQRDSAMYRCARSLGLTCCCGGGPDEQFFGPGTRLTVL.

The chain links TRBV11-3 to TRBJ2-5, with 14 bases aligning to TRBD2. The CDR3 is 18 amino acids. Germline V gene data show CDR1 as SGHNT and CDR2 as YENEEA. V lost 6 bases and J lost 5; bases outside the gene matches: 14. The CDR3 reads CASSSGTSGGGKRETQYF. CDR3 nucleotides: TGTGCCAGCAGTTCCGGGACTAGCGGGGGCGGGAAGCGGGAGACCCAGTACTTC.

The rearrangement links TRBV10-2 to TRBJ2-1; tentative D call: TRBD1 (5 bases). The germline CDR1 and CDR2 sequences are WSHSY and SAAADI. V lost 6 bases and J 8 bases, leaving 17 bases between the germline ends. The CDR3 extends over 14 amino acids. The CDR3 coding sequence is TGCGCCAGCAGAGGCCCTACAGGTTTCGATGAGCAGTTCTTC. This gives the protein CASRGPTGFDEQFF.

This clone has a handful of counts. The V call is TRBV11-3, the J call TRBJ2-5; 12 bases line up with TRBD2. Germline CDR1 SGHNT, CDR2 YENEEA. J was trimmed by 5 bases and V by 2 bases; bases with no gene match: 15. The CDR3 loop spans 19 amino acids. In nucleotides, the CDR3 is TGTGCCAGCAGCTTAACCTCTAGCGGGGGGGCCGGAGTCCGGGAGACCCAGTACTTC. It encodes CASSLTSSGGAGVRETQYF.

The gene calls are TRBV28 and TRBJ1-1, with D tentatively TRBD1 (5 bases). This CDR3 has 14 amino acids. CDR1 and CDR2 from the germline V gene are MDHEN and SYDVKM. The germline V and J ends were trimmed by 8 bases and 1 base, with 14 bases remaining between them. CDR3 DNA: TGTGCCAGCCCTTCGGCAGGGCGGAACACTGAAGCTTTCTTT. Protein sequence: CASPSAGRNTEAFF.

The chain couples TRBV11-3 to TRBJ1-1; 11 nucleotides line up with TRBD1. The V segment lost 5 bases and the J segment 4 bases; nucleotides outside the gene matches: 9. Germline V gives CDR1 SGHNT, CDR2 YENEEA. The CDR3 contains 16 residues. CDR3 DNA: TGTGCCAGCAGCCATGGGACAGGGGGTAGGAGCACTGAAGCTTTCTTT. It is translated as CASSHGTGGRSTEAFF.

This chain links TRBV11-3 with TRBJ2-2, with a possible D match to TRBD1 (6 bases). The CDR3 length is 16 residues. Germline lookup yields CDR1 SGHNT and CDR2 YENEEA. V lost 3 bases to trimming and J lost 4 bases, with 15 bases between them. This CDR3 reads CASSLPRDTFTGELFF. The CDR3, as DNA: TGTGCCAGCAGCTTGCCCCGGGACACCTTCACCGGGGAGCTGTTTTTT.

J is TRBJ2-3 and V is TRBV6-8; TRBD2 matches 11 bases. V was clipped by 5 bases and J by 4 bases; unmatched bases: 5. CDR3 size: 15 residues. Germline V lookup: CDR1 MNHGY, CDR2 SAAAGT. CDR3 sequence (DNA): TGTGCCAGCAGTGTGGCTAGCGGGGGGTCAGATACGCAGTATTTT. Residues: CASSVASGGSDTQYF.

The rearrangement links TRBV19 to TRBJ1-1; 7 positions match TRBD1. Germline-derived CDR1 and CDR2 are LNHDA and SQIVND (reference sequence). The CDR3 is 15 amino acids. With 4 bases clipped from V and 0 bases from J, the junction kept 5 bases outside the gene matches. This CDR3 reads CASSRQGNMNTEAFF. CDR3 nucleotide sequence: TGTGCCAGTAGTAGACAGGGAAACATGAACACTGAAGCTTTCTTT.

This clone was recorded a few times. As DNA, the CDR3 is TGTGCCAGCAGCGCCACAGGGTACCAAGAGACCCAGTACTTC. Amino acid sequence: CASSATGYQETQYF. This chain uses TRBV11-3 with TRBJ2-5; possible D gene TRBD1, 6 bases. V was clipped by 5 bases and J by 0 bases, with 10 bases between them. This CDR3 comprises 14 residues. Germline V gene data show CDR1 as SGHNT and CDR2 as YENEEA.

The chain carries TRBV19 and TRBJ1-1; D remains unclear. The germline V gene encodes CDR1 LNHDA and CDR2 SQIVND (reference sequence). Trimming shortened V by 3 bases and J by 7 bases, and 9 bases separated the two germline ends. CDR3 length equals 12 residues. CDR3 in amino acids: CASSILGNEAFF. The CDR3 DNA reads as TGTGCCAGTAGTATTCTAGGGAATGAAGCTTTCTTT.

This chain links TRBV11-1 with TRBJ1-5; a possible D gene is TRBD1 (6 bases). Germline assignment: CDR1 SGHAT and CDR2 FQDESV (reference sequence). The V and J ends lost 6 bases and 4 bases respectively, with 13 bases between them. The CDR3 length is 14 residues. CDR3 amino acids: CASRPGVGNQPQHF. In nucleotides, the CDR3 is TGTGCCAGCAGACCAGGGGTCGGGAATCAGCCCCAGCATTTT.